Below are 18 T cell receptor beta chains sequenced from a single sample in a study of CD8+ T cells in alopecia areata. Extracted RNA was reverse transcribed, and the resulting cDNA served as sequencing template. The method was immunoSEQ multiplex PCR; TCRdb's version includes in-frame clones alone and lacks a portion of them. The table shows 120,000 or so clones, with about 57% occurring only once. The starting material was CD4+ T cells sorted from blood, obtained at week 0. Receptors were obtained from a human donor with alopecia areata.

The gene calls are TRBV5-4 and TRBJ1-6; TRBD1 matches 7 bases. This CDR3 is built from 14 residues. The junction had 10 bases not matched to a gene; V was cut back by 6 bases and J by 10 bases. Per the germline V gene, CDR1 is SGHNT and CDR2 is YYREEE (reference sequence). Here the CDR3 reads CASTKQGNGSPLHF. The CDR3 DNA sequence: TGTGCCAGCACCAAACAGGGGAATGGGTCACCCCTCCACTTT.

The chain joins TRBV6-1 to TRBJ2-1; no definite D call. Trimming removed 0 bases from V and 5 bases from J, with 5 bases in between. In germline, CDR1 is MNHNS, CDR2 SASEGT. The CDR3 sequence is 13 residues long. The CDR3 here is CASSEARDNEQFF. CDR3 DNA sequence: TGTGCCAGCAGTGAAGCAAGAGACAATGAGCAGTTCTTC.

The chain carries TRBV30 and TRBJ2-1; TRBD2 matches 11 bases. Looked up from germline, CDR1 is GTSNPN and CDR2 is SVGIG (reference sequence). The CDR3 consists of 15 residues. The trim removed 0 bases at V and 9 bases at J, leaving 7 bases unmatched. The CDR3 DNA reads TGTGCCTGGAGTGTAAAACTAGCGGGAGTTAGTGAGCAGTTCTTC. This translates into CAWSVKLAGVSEQFF.

This clone has just a few counts. V and J are TRBV6-5 and TRBJ2-2, with TRBD1 matching 8 bases. The CDR3 has 16 residues. J lost 6 bases, V lost 2 bases, and 8 bases had no gene match. CDR1 MNHEY and CDR2 SVGAGI come from the germline V gene. CDR3 DNA sequence: TGTGCCAGCAGTTACGCTGCAGGGGGCGCGCCCGGGGAGCTGTTTTTT. The encoded protein is CASSYAAGGAPGELFF.

This rearrangement joins TRBV18 to TRBJ2-5; 8 bases line up with TRBD2. Germline CDR1 reads KGHSH; CDR2 reads LQKENI. Germline trimming cut 1 base from V and 0 bases from J; bases unmatched to any gene: 1. This CDR3 comprises 15 residues. The DNA of the CDR3 is TGTGCCAGCTCACCACTAGCGGGGAACCAAGAGACCCAGTACTTC. It encodes CASSPLAGNQETQYF.

This clone was seen once. This sequence joins TRBV18 and TRBJ1-1, with D maybe TRBD1 (6 bases). CDR1 is KGHSH and CDR2 is LQKENI in the germline V gene. The CDR3 covers 14 residues. The V gene lost 0 bases and the J gene lost 3 bases, with 8 bases spanning the gap. CDR3 sequence reads: CASSPPGGDTEAFF. CDR3 DNA: TGTGCCAGCTCACCACCAGGGGGGGACACTGAAGCTTTCTTT.

The chain has TRBV5-1 and TRBJ1-2, with TRBD1 as a possible D gene (5 bases). CDR3 length equals 16 residues. The germline V and J ends were trimmed by 4 bases and 7 bases, with 23 bases remaining between them. The germline V gene encodes CDR1 SGHRS and CDR2 YFSETQ. The CDR3 coding sequence is TGCGCCAGCAGCCCAGGACATAACGAGGGGCTCGCTGGCTACACCTTC. This encodes CASSPGHNEGLAGYTF.

The chain has TRBV7-9 and TRBJ2-7, with D perhaps TRBD2 (5 bases). The CDR3 loop spans 12 amino acids. The V end was cut by 7 bases, the J end by 6 bases, with 13 bases between. CDR1 is SEHNR and CDR2 is FQNEAQ in the germline V gene (reference sequence). CDR3 sequence reads: CASTPLRGEQYF. In nucleotides, the CDR3 is TGTGCCAGCACCCCCCTCCGGGGCGAGCAGTACTTC.

The chain recombines TRBV28 with TRBJ2-3; D might be TRBD2 (5 bases). CDR1 and CDR2 (germline): MDHEN, SYDVKM. Trimming removed 7 bases at V and 5 bases at J, with 16 bases between. The CDR3 extends over 14 amino acids. CDR3: CASMTYRAGDTQYF. CDR3 coding DNA: TGTGCCAGCATGACCTATAGGGCGGGAGATACGCAGTATTTT. Supplemented by reference TRBV28 and TRBJ2-3, the full variable domain reads DVKVTQSSRYLVKRTGEKVFLECVQDMDHENMFWYRQDPGLGLRLIYFSYDVKMKEKGDIPEGYSVSREKKERFSLILESASTNQTSMYLCASMTYRAGDTQYFGPGTRLTVL.

This clone appeared a few times. CDR3 nucleotide sequence: TGTGCCAGTACTAAACCGGGACAGACCTATGGCTACACCTTC. This gives the protein CASTKPGQTYGYTF. The chain uses TRBV19 and TRBJ1-2, with TRBD1 matching over 7 bases. V lost 7 bases, J lost 4 bases, and 9 bases stayed unmatched. This CDR3 has 14 residues. Germline lookup yields CDR1 LNHDA and CDR2 SQIVND (reference sequence).

V usage is TRBV5-1 and J usage is TRBJ1-1, with TRBD1 as a possible D gene (5 bases). This CDR3 has 13 residues. Trimming removed 4 bases from V and 2 bases from J, with 9 bases in between. The germline gives CDR1 SGHRS, CDR2 YFSETQ. CDR3 amino acids: CASSRDGNTEAFF. CDR3 DNA sequence: TGCGCCAGCAGCCGGGACGGTAACACTGAAGCTTTCTTT.

The rearrangement joins TRBV29-1 to TRBJ1-2; the match to TRBD1 covers 7 bases. V gave up 3 bases and J gave up 8 bases; unmatched junction bases: 12. Germline V gives CDR1 SQVTM, CDR2 ANQGSEA. The CDR3 has 14 amino acids. The CDR3 sequence: CSVENHRGTGGYTF. CDR3 coding DNA: TGCAGCGTTGAGAACCACAGGGGAACGGGGGGCTACACCTTC.

The rearrangement links TRBV6-5 to TRBJ2-5, with a tentative D call TRBD2 (7 bases). V was shortened by 9 bases and J by 2 bases, with 13 bases between the two germline ends. The germline gives CDR1 MNHEY, CDR2 SVGAGI. The CDR3 consists of 13 residues. The CDR3 reads CASRRGAQETQYF. The CDR3 DNA sequence: TGTGCCAGTCGCCGGGGGGCACAAGAGACCCAGTACTTC.

J is TRBJ2-1 and V is TRBV5-6; tentatively, D is TRBD1 (6 bases). Germline values: CDR1 SGHDT, CDR2 YYEEEE. V was pared by 5 bases and J by 4 bases, with 7 bases between. This CDR3 is built from 12 residues. CDR3 nucleotide sequence: TGTGCCAGCAGGGACAGTTACAATGAGCAGTTCTTC. Amino acid sequence: CASRDSYNEQFF.

This chain links TRBV2 with TRBJ2-7; 8 nucleotides line up with TRBD2. Trimming removed 8 bases from V and 2 bases from J; junction bases left unmatched: 11. This CDR3 is 15 amino acids long. From germline, CDR1 is SNHLY and CDR2 FYNNEI. CDR3 nucleotides: TGTGCCAGCGTTCCGCGAACTAGCGGTGCCTACGAGCAGTACTTC. It specifies CASVPRTSGAYEQYF.

The genes are TRBV15 and TRBJ2-3; D gene unclear. The CDR3 runs 13 residues. The V gene's germline CDR1 is LNHNV and CDR2 YYDKDF (reference sequence). V was trimmed by 2 bases and J by 4 bases, leaving 7 bases between them. The CDR3 region has the DNA TGTGCCACCAGCAGATCAGTCGCAGATACGCAGTATTTT. Its protein product is CATSRSVADTQYF.

This chain connects TRBV29-1 to TRBJ2-6; D might be TRBD1 (5 bases). V lost 1 base to trimming and J lost 0 bases, with 7 bases between them. The CDR3 loop spans 15 amino acids. In germline, CDR1 is SQVTM, CDR2 ANQGSEA. CDR3 coding DNA: TGCAGCGTTGAAGCCAGGGACTCTGGGGCCAACGTCCTGACTTTC. The encoded protein is CSVEARDSGANVLTF.

In this sample, this clone turned up a few times. This sequence joins TRBV19 and TRBJ1-5; 7 bases align to TRBD1. CDR1 and CDR2 from the germline V gene are LNHDA and SQIVND (reference sequence). J gave up 6 bases and V 3 bases, and 8 bases lay outside the gene matches. CDR3 size: 15 residues. The CDR3 DNA sequence: TGTGCCAGTAGTATTTCCCGGGCAGGGGGTCAGCCCCAGCATTTT. Encoded protein: CASSISRAGGQPQHF.